This T cell receptor (beta chain) was identified in a study of T-cell reconstitution after alpha-beta-depleted transplantation in children. The study, taken as a whole, reports: The study reportedly traced alpha-beta T cells about two months after transplant to several hundred expanded graft clones. Some patients' high day-60 TCRbeta diversity was traced to surviving recipient T cells and thymic progenitors. It was newly produced T cells that mostly accounted for T-cell counts and diversity one year after transplant.

From germline, CDR1 is DFQATT and CDR2 SNEGSKA (reference sequence). The CDR3 spans 16 residues. Deletions cut 0 bases from V and 0 bases from J, with 9 bases between. A note on this clonotype: Its antigen remains unknown.

During its preparation, the TCRbeta library received unique molecular identifiers. TCRdb reprocessed the PCR reads with MiXCR, giving one entry per CDR3 protein. This sample has 300,000 or so distinct CDR3 sequences, with 23% found just once. The sample was PBMCs, mostly from graft donor cells, taken 180 days after TCRalphabeta/CD19-depleted stem cell transplant. The V call is TRBV20-1, the J call TRBJ2-6, with TRBD2 as a possible D gene (6 bases). The TCR was taken from a male patient between 5 and 17 years old who had a stem cell transplant for acute lymphoblastic leukemia, so the T cells may come from the graft donor. This CDR3 reads CSARDWGDSGANVLTF. The CDR3, as DNA: TGCAGTGCTAGAGATTGGGGGGACTCTGGGGCCAACGTCCTGACTTTC.